What follows are 17 T cell receptor beta chains derived from one specimen sequenced in a study of blood T cell repertoires in COVID-19. Assay used: immunoSEQ multiplex PCR; TCRdb lists only in-frame clones, some missing. The sample contains around 370,000 clones, 87% of which appear only once. Sequencing was done on a sample of peripheral blood. The receptors were sampled from a woman in her forties or fifties with COVID-19, enrolled during active disease.

V and J are TRBV7-2 and TRBJ2-1; tentatively, D is TRBD2 (6 bases). Germline V gene lookup returns CDR1 SGHTA and CDR2 FQGNSA. This CDR3 comprises 15 residues. Trimming removed 1 base at V and 6 bases at J, with 13 bases between. The chain's CDR3 is CASSLGLAEANEQFF. CDR3 sequence (DNA): TGTGCCAGCAGCTTAGGGTTAGCGGAGGCCAATGAGCAGTTCTTC.

This clone was observed a few times. The chain carries TRBV19 and TRBJ1-2; a weak D match, TRBD1 (5 bases). V lost 7 bases to trimming and J lost 4 bases, with 28 bases between them. Germline V gene lookup returns CDR1 LNHDA and CDR2 SQIVND (reference sequence). The CDR3 runs to 18 residues. CDR3 amino acids: CASTNPGGVRAFGYGYTF. CDR3 sequence (DNA): TGTGCCAGTACCAATCCTGGAGGGGTTCGGGCCTTTGGCTATGGCTACACCTTC.

The chain links TRBV30 to TRBJ2-1, with 14 bases identical to TRBD2. This CDR3 contains 16 residues. Losses at the gene ends were 1 base for V and 8 bases for J; bases not matched to a gene: 7. In germline, CDR1 is GTSNPN, CDR2 SVGIG (reference sequence). CDR3 sequence (DNA): TGTGCCTGGAGTGCTCGGGGACTAGCGGGAGTCTATGAGCAGTTCTTC. Translation gives CAWSARGLAGVYEQFF.

This chain joins TRBV21-1 and TRBJ1-1. TRBV21-1 is a pseudogene locus. The length of the CDR3 is 16 residues. The CDR3 sequence is CASSKGGGEGNTEAFF. In DNA form, the CDR3 reads TGTGCCAGCAGCAAAGGGGGTGGGGAGGGGAACACTGAAGCTTTCTTT.

CDR3: CASSRGAGGTDTQYF. The CDR3 DNA follows: TGTGCCAGCAGCCGCGGTGCAGGGGGCACAGATACGCAGTATTTT. The rearrangement links TRBV11-3 to TRBJ2-3; possible D gene TRBD1, 6 bases. The germline gives CDR1 SGHNT, CDR2 YENEEA. The V and J ends lost 5 bases and 1 base respectively, with 13 bases between them. The CDR3 runs 15 residues.

The J gene is TRBJ1-6, the V gene TRBV25-1; possible D gene TRBD1, 6 bases. CDR1 and CDR2 from the germline V gene are MGHDK and SYGVNS. Between the trimmed V and J ends, which lost 3 bases and 5 bases, there was a span of 8 bases. This CDR3 has 14 residues. CDR3 loop: CASSDDRHNSPLHF. CDR3 nucleotide sequence: TGTGCCAGCAGTGACGACAGGCATAATTCACCCCTCCACTTT.

The CDR3 DNA is TGTGCCAGCAGTTACTCGTCCAGCGGGAGGCCCTACGAGCAGTACTTC. Translation: CASSYSSSGRPYEQYF. The chain uses TRBV6-5 and TRBJ2-7, with 9 bases identical to TRBD2. Germline lookup yields CDR1 MNHEY and CDR2 SVGAGI. This CDR3 comprises 16 residues. V gave up 0 bases and J gave up 2 bases; unmatched junction bases: 5.

This clone has only a few counts. CDR3 amino acids: CASSMGGTAQETQYF. The CDR3 DNA follows: TGTGCCAGTAGTATGGGAGGGACGGCCCAAGAGACCCAGTACTTC. The chain has TRBV19 and TRBJ2-5; 7 nucleotides align to TRBD2. The junction had 5 bases not matched to a gene; V was cut back by 3 bases and J by 1 base. Germline V CDR1 and CDR2: LNHDA, SQIVND (reference sequence). CDR3 size: 15 residues.

This chain connects TRBV6-5 to TRBJ2-3; 7 bases align to TRBD2. Trimming took 5 bases from V and 0 from J; bases not matched to a gene: 5. The CDR3 covers 15 residues. CDR1 is MNHEY, CDR2 SVGAGI, per germline. CDR3 DNA: TGTGCCAGCAGTCCGACTAGCCCAAGCACAGATACGCAGTATTTT. The encoded protein is CASSPTSPSTDTQYF.

This rearrangement joins TRBV3-1 (or the pseudogene TRBV3-2) to TRBJ1-1; the D is unclear. Germline V gene data show CDR1 as LGHDT and CDR2 as YNNKEL (reference sequence). V lost 0 bases to trimming and J lost 8 bases, with 16 bases between them. The CDR3 length is 15 residues. CDR3 coding DNA: TGTGCCAGCAGCCAAGATGGCCTTATTGGGAGGGAAGCTTTCTTT. The encoded protein is CASSQDGLIGREAFF.

The rearrangement uses TRBV30 and TRBJ2-7, with D possibly matching TRBD1 (5 bases). Germline assignment: CDR1 GTSNPN and CDR2 SVGIG (reference sequence). This CDR3 is built from 13 residues. The V and J ends lost 4 bases and 2 bases respectively, with 12 bases between them. The CDR3 loop is CAWNPRGTYEQYF. CDR3 nucleotide sequence: TGTGCCTGGAATCCTAGGGGAACCTACGAGCAGTACTTC.

The V and J genes are TRBV4-1 and TRBJ2-1, with 8 bases that match TRBD2. The CDR3 has 17 amino acids. J was trimmed by 7 bases and V by 0 bases; bases with no gene match: 11. CDR1 and CDR2 (germline): MGHRA, YSYEKL. Here the CDR3 reads CASSQDQTAGGANEQFF. The CDR3 nucleotides read TGCGCCAGCAGCCAAGATCAGACGGCGGGAGGAGCAAATGAGCAGTTCTTC.

This chain uses TRBV14 with TRBJ2-7, with 11 bases lining up with TRBD2. Germline V gene sequence: CDR1 SGHDN, CDR2 FVKESK. This CDR3 has 15 amino acids. The V gene end was trimmed by 0 bases and the J gene end by 5 bases; junction bases not matched to a gene: 3. The CDR3 DNA reads as TGTGCCAGCAGCCAAGAACTAGCGGGAGTTCACGAGCAGTACTTC. Translation gives CASSQELAGVHEQYF.

This clone was detected a few times. This rearrangement joins TRBV5-4 to TRBJ2-5, with D possibly TRBD1 on 6 matching bases. V was trimmed by 10 bases and J by 2 bases, leaving 15 bases between them. From germline, CDR1 is SGHNT and CDR2 YYREEE (reference sequence). The CDR3 consists of 13 residues. The CDR3 DNA reads TGTGCCGTTATCGGGGACACTCAAGAGACCCAGTACTTC. This sequence encodes CAVIGDTQETQYF.

V and J are TRBV18 and TRBJ2-7, with TRBD2 identical over 10 bases. The germline V gene has CDR1 KGHSH and CDR2 LQKENI. Trimming cost V 3 bases and J 6 bases; bases outside gene matches: 11. The CDR3 length is 16 residues. The CDR3 nucleotides are TGTGCCAGCTCACCCATCATAGCGGGAGGCTCGAGCGAGCAGTACTTC. Translated, it gives CASSPIIAGGSSEQYF.

V usage is TRBV10-2 and J usage is TRBJ1-4, with no clear D. The CDR3 extends over 14 amino acids. V shed 3 bases and J shed 0 bases, with 5 bases lying between them. Germline-derived CDR1 and CDR2 are WSHSY and SAAADI. CDR3 sequence reads: CASSDLATNEKLFF. CDR3 DNA sequence: TGCGCCAGCAGTGACCTTGCAACTAATGAAAAACTGTTTTTT.

This chain uses TRBV30 with TRBJ2-4, with 9 bases fitting TRBD2. The CDR3 consists of 13 residues. The trim removed 4 bases at V and 9 bases at J, leaving 7 bases unmatched. Germline V lookup: CDR1 GTSNPN, CDR2 SVGIG (reference sequence). The CDR3 protein is CAWTAGGRSIQYF. The CDR3 DNA follows: TGTGCCTGGACTGCGGGAGGGCGTAGCATTCAGTACTTC.